These T cell receptor beta chains were read from a single sample in a study of T cells and Merkel cell carcinoma outcomes. Sequencing used immunoSEQ multiplex PCR; TCRdb keeps in-frame clones, though not all of them. The table records over 5,500 clones, about nine tenths of them present only once. Input material: tumor tissue from Merkel cell carcinoma. The receptors shown here come from a human donor with Merkel cell carcinoma. The CDR3 runs from the conserved cysteine through the conserved F or W. Fields, in order: clone size, CDR3 length, J gene, V gene, D gene, CDR3 DNA, CDR3 protein. The D gene is left open where the match is weak. Only some rows state a clone size, as once, few, many or a class for expanded clones.

-	15	TRBJ2-3	TRBV13	-	TGTGCCAGCAGCTTAGTTGCTAGCGGCACAGATACGCAGTATTTT	CASSLVASGTDTQYF
-	13	TRBJ1-1	TRBV6-1	-	TGTGCCAGCAGTGAATGGTCGAACACTGAAGCTTTCTTT	CASSEWSNTEAFF
-	11	TRBJ2-7	TRBV7-9	-	TGTGCCAGCAGCAGGGGGTGGGAGCAGTACTTC	CASSRGWEQYF
few	11	TRBJ1-3	TRBV29-1	-	TGCAGCGTTGAAGTCAAAAACACCATATATTTT	CSVEVKNTIYF
-	12	TRBJ1-6	TRBV12-5	-	TGTGCTAGTGGCGGCACTAATTCACCCCTCCACTTT	CASGGTNSPLHF
-	15	TRBJ1-5	TRBV7-6	-	TGTGCCAGCAGCGACAAGCTCGGTTTGGGACAGCCCCAGCATTTT	CASSDKLGLGQPQHF
once	13	TRBJ1-6	TRBV7-9	-	TGTGCCAGCGGTACTTCAGGGGAAGCACCCCTCCACTTT	CASGTSGEAPLHF
-	14	TRBJ2-3	TRBV11-2	-	TGTGCCAGCAGCTTAGAAGTAAACACAGATACGCAGTATTTT	CASSLEVNTDTQYF
-	15	TRBJ1-2	TRBV6-6	TRBD1	TGTGCCAGCAGTTACGACGGGACAGGGATAAATGGCTACACCTTC	CASSYDGTGINGYTF
-	15	TRBJ1-4	TRBV7-9	TRBD1	TGTGCCAGCAGCCCAGGACAGGCCCTTAATGAAAAACTGTTTTTT	CASSPGQALNEKLFF
-	15	TRBJ1-6	TRBV5-4	TRBD1	TGTGCCAGCAGGGACGGACAGGGGGGCGCTTCACCCCTCCACTTT	CASRDGQGGASPLHF
-	13	TRBJ1-5	TRBV2	-	TGTGCCAGCAGTTACAGGGACGATCAGCCCCAGCATTTT	CASSYRDDQPQHF
-	17	TRBJ2-3	TRBV27	-	TGTGCCAGCAGTTTATCGAGGGAGCGTTGGAGCACAGATACGCAGTATTTT	CASSLSRERWSTDTQYF
-	16	TRBJ1-5	TRBV6-1	TRBD1	TGTGCCAGCAGTGAGGGGACAGCCCTAGGGAATCAGCCCCAGCATTTT	CASSEGTALGNQPQHF
-	18	TRBJ2-1	TRBV7-2	TRBD2	TGTGCCAGCAGCTTGGTGTTTAGGCGGACTAGCCCCTACAATGAGCAGTTCTTC	CASSLVFRRTSPYNEQFF
-	14	TRBJ1-1	TRBV7-6	TRBD1	TGTGCCAGCAGCCGACAGGGAATGAACACTGAAGCTTTCTTT	CASSRQGMNTEAFF
-	13	TRBJ2-7	TRBV7-2	-	TGTGCCAGCAGCTCTCGGGACACCTACGAGCAGTACTTC	CASSSRDTYEQYF
-	13	TRBJ1-5	TRBV6-1	TRBD1	TGTGCCAGCACAAGACAGGGAGGTCAGCCCCAGCATTTT	CASTRQGGQPQHF
-	14	TRBJ2-7	TRBV13	-	TGTGCCAGCAGCTTAATCAGGGCGGCCTACGAGCAGTACTTC	CASSLIRAAYEQYF
-	14	TRBJ2-6	TRBV6-5	-	TGTGCCAGCAGGTCGACACCCGGGGCCAACGTCCTGACTTTC	CASRSTPGANVLTF
-	13	TRBJ2-1	TRBV19	-	TGTGCCAGTAGTATGCCCGGGAATAATGAGCAGTTCTTC	CASSMPGNNEQFF
-	13	TRBJ2-7	TRBV30	-	TGTGCCTGGAGACGGCTAGCTCTCGGCGAGCAGTACTTC	CAWRRLALGEQYF
-	15	TRBJ2-1	TRBV4-3	TRBD2	TGCGCCAGCAGCCGCCGAGCGGGGTGGGGGGATGAGCAGTTCTTC	CASSRRAGWGDEQFF